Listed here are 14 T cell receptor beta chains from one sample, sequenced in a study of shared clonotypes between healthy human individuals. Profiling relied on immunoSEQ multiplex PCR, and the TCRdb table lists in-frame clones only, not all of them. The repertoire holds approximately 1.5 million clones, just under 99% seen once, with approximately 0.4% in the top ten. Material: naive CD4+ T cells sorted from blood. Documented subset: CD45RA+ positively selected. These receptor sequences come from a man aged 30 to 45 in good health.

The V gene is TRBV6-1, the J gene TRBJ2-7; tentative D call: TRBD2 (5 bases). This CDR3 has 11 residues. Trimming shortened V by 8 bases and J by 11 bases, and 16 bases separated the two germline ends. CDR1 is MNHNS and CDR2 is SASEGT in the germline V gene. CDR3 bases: TGTGCCAGCCTGCCCGGGGAGTTGAAGTACTTC. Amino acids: CASLPGELKYF.

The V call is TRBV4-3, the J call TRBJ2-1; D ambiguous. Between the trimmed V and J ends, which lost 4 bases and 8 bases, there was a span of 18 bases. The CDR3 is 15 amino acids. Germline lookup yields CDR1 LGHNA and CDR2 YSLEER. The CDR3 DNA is TGCGCCAGCAGCCTTGATTTGATCTCCCAGGATGAGCAGTTCTTC. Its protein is CASSLDLISQDEQFF.

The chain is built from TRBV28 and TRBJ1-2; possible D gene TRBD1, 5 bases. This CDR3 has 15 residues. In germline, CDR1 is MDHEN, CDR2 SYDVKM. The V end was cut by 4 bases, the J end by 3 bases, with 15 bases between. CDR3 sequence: CASSSPRVEDYGYTF. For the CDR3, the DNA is TGTGCCAGCAGTTCCCCCAGGGTAGAGGACTATGGCTACACCTTC.

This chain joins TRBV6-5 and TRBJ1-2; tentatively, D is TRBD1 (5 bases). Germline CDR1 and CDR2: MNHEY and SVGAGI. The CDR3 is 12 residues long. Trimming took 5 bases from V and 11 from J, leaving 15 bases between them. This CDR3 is CASSEPGPRYTF. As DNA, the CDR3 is TGTGCCAGCAGTGAACCGGGACCCCGATACACCTTC.

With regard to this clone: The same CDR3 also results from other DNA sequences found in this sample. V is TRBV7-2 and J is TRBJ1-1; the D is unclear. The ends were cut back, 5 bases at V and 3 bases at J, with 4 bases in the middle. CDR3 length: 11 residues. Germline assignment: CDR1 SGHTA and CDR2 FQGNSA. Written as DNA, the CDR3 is TGTGCCAGCAGCCCTTACACTGAAGCTTTCTTT. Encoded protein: CASSPYTEAFF. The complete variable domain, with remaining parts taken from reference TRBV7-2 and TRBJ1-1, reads GAGVSQSPSNKVTEKGKDVELRCDPISGHTALYWYRQSLGQGLEFLIYFQGNSAPDKSGLPSDRFSAERTGGSVSTLTIQRTQQEDSAVYLCASSPYTEAFFGQGTRLTVV.

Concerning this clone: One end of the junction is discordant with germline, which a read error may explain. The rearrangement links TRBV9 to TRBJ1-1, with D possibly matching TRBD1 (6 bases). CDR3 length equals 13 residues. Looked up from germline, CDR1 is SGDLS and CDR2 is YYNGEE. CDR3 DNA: TGTGCCAGCAGCGCTACAGGGAACGCTGAAGCTTTCTTT. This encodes CASSATGNAEAFF.

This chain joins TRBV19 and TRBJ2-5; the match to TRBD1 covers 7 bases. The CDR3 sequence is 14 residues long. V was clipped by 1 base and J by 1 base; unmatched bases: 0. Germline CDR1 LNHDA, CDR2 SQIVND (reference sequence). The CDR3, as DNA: TGTGCCAGTAGTATAGGACAGGGCCAAGAGACCCAGTACTTC. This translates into CASSIGQGQETQYF.

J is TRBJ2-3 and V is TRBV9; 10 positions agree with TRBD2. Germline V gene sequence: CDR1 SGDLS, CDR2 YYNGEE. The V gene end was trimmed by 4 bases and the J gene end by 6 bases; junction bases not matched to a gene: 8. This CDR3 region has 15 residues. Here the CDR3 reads CASSFSTSGTDTQYF. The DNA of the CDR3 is TGTGCCAGCAGCTTTAGTACTAGCGGGACGGATACGCAGTATTTT.

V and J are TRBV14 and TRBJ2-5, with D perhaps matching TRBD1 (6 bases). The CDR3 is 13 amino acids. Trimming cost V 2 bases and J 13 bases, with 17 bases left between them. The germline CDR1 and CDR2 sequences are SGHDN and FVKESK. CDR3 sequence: CASSQSVRDIVYF. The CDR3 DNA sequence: TGTGCCAGCAGCCAATCGGTCCGGGACATAGTGTACTTC.

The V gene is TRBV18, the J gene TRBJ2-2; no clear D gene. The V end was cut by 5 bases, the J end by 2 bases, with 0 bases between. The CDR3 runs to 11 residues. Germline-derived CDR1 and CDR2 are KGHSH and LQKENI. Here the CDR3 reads CASSNTGELFF. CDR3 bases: TGTGCCAGCTCAAACACCGGGGAGCTGTTTTTT.

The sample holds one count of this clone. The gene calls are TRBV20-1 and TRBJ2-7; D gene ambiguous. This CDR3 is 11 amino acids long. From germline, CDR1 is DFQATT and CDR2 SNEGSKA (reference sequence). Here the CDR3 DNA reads TGCAGGCCCAGTGGTTACTACGAGCAGTACTTC. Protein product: CRPSGYYEQYF.

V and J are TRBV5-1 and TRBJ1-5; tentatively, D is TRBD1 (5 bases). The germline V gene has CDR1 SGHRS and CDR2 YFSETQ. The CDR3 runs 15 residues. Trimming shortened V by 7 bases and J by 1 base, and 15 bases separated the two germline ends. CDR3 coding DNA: TGCGCCAGCGGCCGAAAGGGGATAAGCAATCAGCCCCAGCATTTT. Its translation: CASGRKGISNQPQHF.

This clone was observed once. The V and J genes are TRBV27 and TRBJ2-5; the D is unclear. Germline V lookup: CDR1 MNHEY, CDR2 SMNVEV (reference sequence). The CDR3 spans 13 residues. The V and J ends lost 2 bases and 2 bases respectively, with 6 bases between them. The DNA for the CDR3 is TGTGCCAGCAGTTTACATCGTCAAGAGACCCAGTACTTC. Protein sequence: CASSLHRQETQYF.

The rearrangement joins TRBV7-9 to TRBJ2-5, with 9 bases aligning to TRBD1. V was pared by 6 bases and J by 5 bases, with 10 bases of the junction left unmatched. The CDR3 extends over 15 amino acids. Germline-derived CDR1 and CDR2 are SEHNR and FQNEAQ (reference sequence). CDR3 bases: TGTGCCAGCAGATTACCGGGACAGGGATACGAGACCCAGTACTTC. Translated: CASRLPGQGYETQYF.